This paragraph reports one T cell receptor beta chain. Its antigen is unknown. This clone may be a read error of a much larger clone one base away. Germline values: CDR1 SGHRS, CDR2 YFSETQ. The CDR3 covers 15 residues. Unique molecular identifiers tagged the TCRbeta library. TCRdb reprocessed the PCR reads via MiXCR and lists one record per CDR3 protein. The table includes 250,000 to 300,000 distinct CDR3 sequences, 11% detected once. This entry comes from a study of T-cell reconstitution after alpha-beta-depleted transplantation in children. Study findings and constraints: Among T cells one year after transplant, newly produced cells accounted for most counts and diversity.

V gene TRBV5-1 combines with J gene TRBJ2-5; TRBD2 aligns across 7 bases. Sequences were derived from peripheral blood, sampled 180 days after TCRalphabeta/CD19-depleted stem cell transplant. This clonotype was obtained from a male patient aged 2 to 9 who had a stem cell transplant for chronic granulomatous disease, so the T cells may come from the graft donor. The CDR3 sequence: CASSFGLVKVETRYF. The DNA for the CDR3 is TGCGCCAGCAGCTTTGGACTAGTAAAAGTGGAGACCCGGTACTTC.